This TCR beta chain derives from a study of shared clonotypes between healthy human individuals. This CDR3 has 12 residues. Germline CDR1 SGHTA, CDR2 FQGNSA. V was pared by 4 bases and J by 5 bases, with 8 bases between. Whole-study results and caveats: Naive subsets generally had larger estimated richness than memory subsets. In four donors, around 5.5% of naive CD4 clonotypes appeared in common.

In regard to this clone: The antigen is undetermined.

The donors, all of them Caucasian adults, lived in Nashville, Tennessee. Produced via immunoSEQ multiplex PCR; TCRdb's table is partial and in-frame only. Of approximately 1,000,000 clones in the sample, 60% to 80% were seen once. The TCR sequence derives from a man younger than 30 in good health. Some clones in this sample may be carry-over from other donors' samples. The V gene is TRBV7-2, the J gene TRBJ1-2; D is undetermined. What was sequenced was memory CD4+ T cells from PBMCs. Subset in this sample: CD45RA-negative fraction. This CDR3 reads CASSSTGYGYTF. In DNA form, the CDR3 reads TGTGCCAGCAGCTCGACCGGGTATGGCTACACCTTC.